In its sample, the clone carrying this T cell receptor beta chain was seen many times. Its antigen is unknown. This sample is part of a study of breast tumors, draining lymph nodes, adjacent tissues. Study results and caveats: Tumor and nontumor repertoires were significantly more similar in luminal-like than in basal-like breast cancer. Tumor repertoires ranked between lymph nodes and nontumor tissue in diversity, with V and J gene preferences. Findings are consistent with lymph node origin and intratumoral expansion of most tumor T cells.

The CDR3 is made up of 13 amino acids. V was trimmed by 1 base and J by 2 bases, leaving 6 bases between them. CDR1 and CDR2 (germline): SGHDN, FVKESK. A single record per CDR3 protein comes from TCRdb applying MiXCR to the multiplex PCR reads. Found here are 250,000 or so distinct CDR3 sequences, around 30% of them singletons; the top ten hold 1.1%. Samples came from axillary lymph nodes draining the breast cancer. The TCR originated in a female donor with breast cancer. Some clones in this sample may be carry-over from other donors' samples. The sample taken for sequencing was axillary lymph node tissue. The V and J genes are TRBV14 and TRBJ2-7; no clear D. CDR3 sequence: CASSQVTAYEQYF. The DNA of the CDR3 is TGTGCCAGCAGCCAAGTAACAGCCTACGAGCAGTACTTC. Supplemented by reference TRBV14 and TRBJ2-7, the full variable domain reads EAGVTQFPSHSVIEKGQTVTLRCDPISGHDNLYWYRRVMGKEIKFLLHFVKESKQDESGMPNNRFLAERTGGTYSTLKVQPAELEDSGVYFCASSQVTAYEQYFGPGTRLTVT.